One sample yielded the 7 T cell receptor beta chains listed below, sequenced in a study of blood T cell repertoires in COVID-19. The data were produced by immunoSEQ multiplex PCR, yet TCRdb's version contains in-frame clones alone and is incomplete. The sample carries about 240,000 clones, about 73% recorded once. Sequencing input: peripheral blood. The receptors come from an elderly woman with acute or convalescent COVID-19.

This chain uses TRBV7-9 with TRBJ2-5, with TRBD2 matching 8 bases. The V segment lost 5 bases and the J segment 1 base; nucleotides outside the gene matches: 9. Germline V lookup: CDR1 SEHNR, CDR2 FQNEAQ (reference sequence). This CDR3 has 16 amino acids. CDR3 loop: CASSLLGAGVQETQYF. The CDR3 bases are TGTGCCAGCAGCCTCCTCGGAGCGGGAGTCCAAGAGACCCAGTACTTC.

V usage is TRBV28 and J usage is TRBJ2-4, with D possibly matching TRBD1 (6 bases). Trimming cost V 6 bases and J 0 bases, with 15 bases left between them. The CDR3 has 16 amino acids. Germline CDR1 is MDHEN and CDR2 is SYDVKM. CDR3: CASSAPGHQAKNIQYF. CDR3 coding DNA: TGTGCCAGCAGCGCTCCGGGACACCAAGCCAAAAACATTCAGTACTTC.

The genes are TRBV19 and TRBJ2-3, with 7 bases identical to TRBD2. The V segment lost 6 bases and the J segment 2 bases; nucleotides outside the gene matches: 11. The CDR3 extends over 16 amino acids. The germline CDR1 and CDR2 sequences are LNHDA and SQIVND (reference sequence). In nucleotides, the CDR3 is TGTGCCAGTAGGCCCGCCGGCGGGGGACTCACAGATACGCAGTATTTT. It translates to CASRPAGGGLTDTQYF.

This chain connects TRBV11-2 to TRBJ1-2; the D gene is possibly TRBD1 (6 bases). Trimming left V 6 bases short and J 7 bases short, with 21 bases between. Germline CDR1 reads SGHAT; CDR2 reads FQNNGV. The CDR3 runs to 15 residues. The CDR3 sequence is CASRQQLQGLGGYTF. The CDR3 DNA is TGTGCCAGCAGGCAGCAGCTACAGGGTTTAGGTGGCTACACCTTC.

The gene calls are TRBV2 and TRBJ2-1; 10 bases line up with TRBD2. Looked up from germline, CDR1 is SNHLY and CDR2 is FYNNEI. Germline trimming cut 5 bases from V and 4 bases from J; bases unmatched to any gene: 5. The CDR3 has 15 amino acids. Here the CDR3 DNA reads TGTGCCAGCAGTCCTAGCGGGGGACTATACAATGAGCAGTTCTTC. This sequence encodes CASSPSGGLYNEQFF.

This clone was detected only once. The CDR3 region is CASSPGTGGNQPQHF. The CDR3 DNA reads as TGTGCCAGCAGTCCGGGGACAGGGGGGAATCAGCCCCAGCATTTT. This chain joins TRBV6-5 and TRBJ1-5, with 11 bases identical to TRBD1. V lost 5 bases to trimming and J lost 4 bases; unmatched junction nucleotides: 4. CDR1 and CDR2 from the germline V gene are MNHEY and SVGAGI. The CDR3 covers 15 residues.

The V call is TRBV4-2, the J call TRBJ2-1, with TRBD2 identical over 11 bases. The germline gives CDR1 LGHNA, CDR2 YNFKEQ. The length of the CDR3 is 15 residues. The trim removed 0 bases at V and 15 bases at J, leaving 10 bases unmatched. For the CDR3, the DNA is TGTGCCAGCAGCCAAGATCGTCTTAGCGGGGGGGAGTGGTTCTTC. This codes for CASSQDRLSGGEWFF.